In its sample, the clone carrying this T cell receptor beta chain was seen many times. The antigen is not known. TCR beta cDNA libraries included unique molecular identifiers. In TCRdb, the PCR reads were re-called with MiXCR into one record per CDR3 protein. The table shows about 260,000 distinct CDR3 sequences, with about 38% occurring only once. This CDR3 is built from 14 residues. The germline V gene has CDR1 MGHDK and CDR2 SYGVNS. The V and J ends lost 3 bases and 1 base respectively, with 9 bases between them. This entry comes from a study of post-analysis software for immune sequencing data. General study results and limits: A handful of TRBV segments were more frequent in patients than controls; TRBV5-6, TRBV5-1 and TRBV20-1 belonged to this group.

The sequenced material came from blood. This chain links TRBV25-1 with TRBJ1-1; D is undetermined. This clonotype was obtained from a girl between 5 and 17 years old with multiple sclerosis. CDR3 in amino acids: CASSDPGPNTEAFF. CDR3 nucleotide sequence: TGTGCCAGCAGTGATCCAGGCCCGAACACTGAAGCTTTCTTT.